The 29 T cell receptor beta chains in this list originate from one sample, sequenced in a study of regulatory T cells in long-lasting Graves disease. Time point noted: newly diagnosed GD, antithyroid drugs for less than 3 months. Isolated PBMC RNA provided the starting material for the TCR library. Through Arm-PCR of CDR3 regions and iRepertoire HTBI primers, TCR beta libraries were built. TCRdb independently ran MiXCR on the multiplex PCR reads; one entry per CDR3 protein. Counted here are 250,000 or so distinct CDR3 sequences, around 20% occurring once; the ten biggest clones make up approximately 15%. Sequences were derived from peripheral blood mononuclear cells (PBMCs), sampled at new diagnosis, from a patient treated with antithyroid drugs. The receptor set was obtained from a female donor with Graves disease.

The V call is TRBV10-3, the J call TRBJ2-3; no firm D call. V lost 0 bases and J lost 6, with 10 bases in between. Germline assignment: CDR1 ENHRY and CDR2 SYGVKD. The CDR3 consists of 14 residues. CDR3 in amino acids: CAISESELADTQYF. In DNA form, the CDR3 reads TGTGCCATCAGTGAGTCAGAGCTTGCCGATACGCAGTATTTT.

In nucleotides, the CDR3 is TGCAGTGCTAGACGGGTAGAAAAACTGTTTTTT. Protein: CSARRVEKLFF. The chain couples TRBV20-1 to TRBJ1-4, with D hard to call. Germline V gene lookup returns CDR1 DFQATT and CDR2 SNEGSKA (reference sequence). Trimming removed 2 bases from V and 8 bases from J, with 6 bases in between. The CDR3 sequence is 11 residues long.

The chain's CDR3 is CASSLRGRAYEQYF. CDR3 DNA: TGTGCCAGCAGTTTACGCGGGAGGGCCTACGAGCAGTACTTC. V gene TRBV27 combines with J gene TRBJ2-7, with TRBD2 matching 9 bases. V shed 2 bases and J 2 bases; nucleotides not matched to a gene: 1. CDR3 size: 14 residues. From germline, CDR1 is MNHEY and CDR2 SMNVEV (reference sequence).

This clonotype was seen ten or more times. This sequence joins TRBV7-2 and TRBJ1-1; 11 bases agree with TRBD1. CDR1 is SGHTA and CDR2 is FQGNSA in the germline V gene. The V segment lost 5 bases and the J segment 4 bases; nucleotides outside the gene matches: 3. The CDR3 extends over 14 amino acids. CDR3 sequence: CASSRDRGSTEAFF. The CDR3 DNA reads TGTGCCAGCAGCCGGGACAGGGGGAGCACTGAAGCTTTCTTT.

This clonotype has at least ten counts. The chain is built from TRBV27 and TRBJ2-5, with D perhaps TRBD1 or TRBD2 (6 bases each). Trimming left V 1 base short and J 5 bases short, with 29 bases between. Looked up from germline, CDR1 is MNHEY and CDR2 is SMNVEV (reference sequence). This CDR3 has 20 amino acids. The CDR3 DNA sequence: TGTGCCAGCAGTTTATGCGTCGGGGGCGAATCACACCAGTCAGCGGAGACCCAGTACTTC. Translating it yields CASSLCVGGESHQSAETQYF.

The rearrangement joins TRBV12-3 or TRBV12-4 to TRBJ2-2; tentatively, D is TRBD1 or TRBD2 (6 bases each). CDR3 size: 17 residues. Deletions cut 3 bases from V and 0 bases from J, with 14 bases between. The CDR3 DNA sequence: TGTGCCAGCAGTTTGGGTATCGGGGGCTCGAACACCGGGGAGCTGTTTTTT. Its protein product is CASSLGIGGSNTGELFF.

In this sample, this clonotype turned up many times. The CDR3 here is CASMPYTDTQYF. The CDR3 nucleotides are TGTGCCAGCATGCCCTACACAGATACGCAGTATTTT. V and J are TRBV12-3 or TRBV12-4 and TRBJ2-3; no definite D call. With 7 bases removed from V and 2 bases from J, the gap between germline ends came to 7 bases. The CDR3 sequence is 12 residues long.

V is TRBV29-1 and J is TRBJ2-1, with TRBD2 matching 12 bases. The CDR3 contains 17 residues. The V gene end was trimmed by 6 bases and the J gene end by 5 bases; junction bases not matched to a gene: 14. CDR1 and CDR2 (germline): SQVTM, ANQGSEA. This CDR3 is CSVAPISSGRAHNEQFF. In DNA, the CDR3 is TGCAGCGTCGCGCCCATATCTAGCGGGAGGGCCCACAATGAGCAGTTCTTC.

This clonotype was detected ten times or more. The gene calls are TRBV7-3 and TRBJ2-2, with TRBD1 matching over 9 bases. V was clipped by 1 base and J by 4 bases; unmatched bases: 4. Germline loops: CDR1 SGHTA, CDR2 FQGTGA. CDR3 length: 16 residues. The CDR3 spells CASSLSTGGFTGELFF. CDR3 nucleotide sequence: TGTGCCAGCAGCTTAAGCACAGGGGGCTTCACCGGGGAGCTGTTTTTT.

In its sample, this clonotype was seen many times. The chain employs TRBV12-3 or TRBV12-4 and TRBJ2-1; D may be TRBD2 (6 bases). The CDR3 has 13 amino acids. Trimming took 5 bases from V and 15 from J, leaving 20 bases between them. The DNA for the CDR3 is TGTGCCAGCAGTCCCCCCCACGGGAGTAAAGTGTTCTTC. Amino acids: CASSPPHGSKVFF.

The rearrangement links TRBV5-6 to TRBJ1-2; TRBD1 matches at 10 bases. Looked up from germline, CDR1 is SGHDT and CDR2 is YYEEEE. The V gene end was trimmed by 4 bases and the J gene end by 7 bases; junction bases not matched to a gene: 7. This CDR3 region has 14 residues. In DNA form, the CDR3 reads TGTGCCAGCAGCCGTCGGGACAGGGGTGGTGGCTACACCTTC. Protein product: CASSRRDRGGGYTF.

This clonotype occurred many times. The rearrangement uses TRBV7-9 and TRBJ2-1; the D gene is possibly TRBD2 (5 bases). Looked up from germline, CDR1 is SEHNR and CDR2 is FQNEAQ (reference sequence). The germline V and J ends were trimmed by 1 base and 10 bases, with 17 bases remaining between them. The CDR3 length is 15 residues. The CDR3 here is CASSLGETSIVEQFF. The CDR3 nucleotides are TGTGCCAGCAGCTTAGGGGAGACATCGATCGTCGAGCAGTTCTTC.

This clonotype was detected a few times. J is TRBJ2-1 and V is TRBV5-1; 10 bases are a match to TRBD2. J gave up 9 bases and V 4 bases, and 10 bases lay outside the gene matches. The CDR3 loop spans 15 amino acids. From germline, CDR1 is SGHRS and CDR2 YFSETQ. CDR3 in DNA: TGCGCCAGCAGCCTGGGAGCGGGGGGGCCCGGTGAGCAGTTCTTC. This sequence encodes CASSLGAGGPGEQFF.

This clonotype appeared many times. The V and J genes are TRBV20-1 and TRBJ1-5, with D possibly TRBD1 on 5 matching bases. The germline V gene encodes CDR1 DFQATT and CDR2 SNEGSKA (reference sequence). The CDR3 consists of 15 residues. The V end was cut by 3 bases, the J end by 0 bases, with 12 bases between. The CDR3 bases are TGCAGTGCTAGCTACGGGGGGTATAGCAATCAGCCCCAGCATTTT. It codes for CSASYGGYSNQPQHF.

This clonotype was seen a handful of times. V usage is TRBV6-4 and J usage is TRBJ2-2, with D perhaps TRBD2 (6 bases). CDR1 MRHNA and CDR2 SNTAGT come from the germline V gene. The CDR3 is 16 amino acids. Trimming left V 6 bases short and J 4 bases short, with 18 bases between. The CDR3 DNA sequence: TGTGCCAGCAGGGATCCGGGACTTAGACTCACCGGGGAGCTGTTTTTT. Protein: CASRDPGLRLTGELFF.

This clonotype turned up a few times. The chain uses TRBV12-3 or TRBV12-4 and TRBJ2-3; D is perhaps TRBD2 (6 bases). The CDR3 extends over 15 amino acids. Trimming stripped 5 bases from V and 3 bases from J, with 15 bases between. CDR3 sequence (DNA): TGTGCCAGCAGTGACTGGGGGAGGCCGACAGATACGCAGTATTTT. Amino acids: CASSDWGRPTDTQYF.

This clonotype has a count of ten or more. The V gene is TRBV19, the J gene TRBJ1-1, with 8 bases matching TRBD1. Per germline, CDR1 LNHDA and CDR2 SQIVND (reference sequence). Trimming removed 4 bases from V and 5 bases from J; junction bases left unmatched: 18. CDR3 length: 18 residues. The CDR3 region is CASSRVWAGGRKGTEAFF. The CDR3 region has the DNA TGTGCCAGTAGTAGGGTTTGGGCAGGGGGCAGGAAGGGTACTGAAGCTTTCTTT.

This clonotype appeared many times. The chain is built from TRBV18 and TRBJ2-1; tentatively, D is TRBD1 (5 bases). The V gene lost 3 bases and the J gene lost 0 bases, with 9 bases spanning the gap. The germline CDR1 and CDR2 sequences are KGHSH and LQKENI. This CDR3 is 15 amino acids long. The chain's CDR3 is CASSPKGSSYNEQFF. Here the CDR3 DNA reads TGTGCCAGCTCACCTAAGGGGTCCTCCTACAATGAGCAGTTCTTC.

CDR3 DNA: TGTGCCAGCAGCAATCGACTTAGCGGTTACACAGATACGCAGTATTTT. Its translation is CASSNRLSGYTDTQYF. The V and J genes are TRBV3-1 and TRBJ2-3, with a weak D call TRBD2 (6 bases). The CDR3 has 16 amino acids. V was trimmed by 5 bases and J by 2 bases, leaving 17 bases between them. Germline V gene lookup returns CDR1 LGHDT and CDR2 YNNKEL (reference sequence).

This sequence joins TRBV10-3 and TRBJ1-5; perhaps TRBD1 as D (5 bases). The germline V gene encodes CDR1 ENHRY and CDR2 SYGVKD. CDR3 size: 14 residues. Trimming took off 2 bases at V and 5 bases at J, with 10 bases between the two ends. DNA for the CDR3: TGTGCCATCAGTGAGCGACAGCCGGATCAGCCCCAGCATTTT. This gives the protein CAISERQPDQPQHF.

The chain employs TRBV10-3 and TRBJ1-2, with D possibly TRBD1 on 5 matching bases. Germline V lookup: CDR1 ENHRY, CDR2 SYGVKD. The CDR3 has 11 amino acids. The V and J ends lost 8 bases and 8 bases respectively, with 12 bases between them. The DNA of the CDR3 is TGTGCCATCTCCACTCGGGGGGGCTACACCTTC. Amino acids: CAISTRGGYTF.

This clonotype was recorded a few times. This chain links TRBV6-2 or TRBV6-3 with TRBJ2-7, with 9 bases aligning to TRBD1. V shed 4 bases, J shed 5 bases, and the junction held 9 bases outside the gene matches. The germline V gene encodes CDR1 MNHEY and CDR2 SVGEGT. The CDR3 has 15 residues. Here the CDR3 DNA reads TGTGCCAGCAGTTTGGATTGGGACAGGGAGAACGAGCAGTACTTC. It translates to CASSLDWDRENEQYF.

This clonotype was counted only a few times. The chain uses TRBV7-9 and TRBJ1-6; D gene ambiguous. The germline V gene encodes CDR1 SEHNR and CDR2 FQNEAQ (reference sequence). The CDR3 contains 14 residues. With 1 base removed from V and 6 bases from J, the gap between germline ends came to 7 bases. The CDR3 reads CASSLGGSNSPLHF. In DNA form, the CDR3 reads TGTGCCAGCAGCTTAGGTGGCTCTAATTCACCCCTCCACTTT.

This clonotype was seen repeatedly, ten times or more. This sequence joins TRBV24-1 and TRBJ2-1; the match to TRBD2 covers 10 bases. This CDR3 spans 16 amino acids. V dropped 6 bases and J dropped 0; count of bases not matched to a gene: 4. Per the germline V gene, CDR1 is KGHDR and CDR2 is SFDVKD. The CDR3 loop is CATSRLAGFSYNEQFF. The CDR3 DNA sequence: TGTGCCACCAGTCGACTAGCGGGTTTCTCCTACAATGAGCAGTTCTTC.

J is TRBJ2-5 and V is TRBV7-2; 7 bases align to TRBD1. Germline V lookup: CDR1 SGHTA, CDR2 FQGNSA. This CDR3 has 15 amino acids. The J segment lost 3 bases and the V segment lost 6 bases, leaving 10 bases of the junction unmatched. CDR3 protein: CASRTGTAQKETQYF. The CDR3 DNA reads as TGTGCCAGCAGGACCGGGACAGCCCAGAAAGAGACCCAGTACTTC.

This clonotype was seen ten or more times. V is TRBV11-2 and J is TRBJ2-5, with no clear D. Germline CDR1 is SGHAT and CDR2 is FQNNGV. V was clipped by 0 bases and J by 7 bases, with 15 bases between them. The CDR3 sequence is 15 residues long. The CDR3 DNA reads TGTGCCAGCAGCTTAGAACCATCAACCTTGGGGACCCAGTACTTC. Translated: CASSLEPSTLGTQYF.

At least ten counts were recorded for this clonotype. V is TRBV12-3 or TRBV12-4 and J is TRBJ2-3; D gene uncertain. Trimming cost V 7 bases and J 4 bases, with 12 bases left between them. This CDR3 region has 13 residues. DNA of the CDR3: TGTGCCAGCACCAAGAGGTCGGCAGATACGCAGTATTTT. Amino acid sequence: CASTKRSADTQYF.

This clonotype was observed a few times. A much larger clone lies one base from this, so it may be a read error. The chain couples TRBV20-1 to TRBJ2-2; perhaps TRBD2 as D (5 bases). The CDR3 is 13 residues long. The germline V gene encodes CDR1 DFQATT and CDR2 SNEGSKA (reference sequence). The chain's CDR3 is CSAREGNTGELSF. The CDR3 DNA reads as TGCAGTGCTAGAGAGGGGAACACCGGGGAGCTGTCTTTT.

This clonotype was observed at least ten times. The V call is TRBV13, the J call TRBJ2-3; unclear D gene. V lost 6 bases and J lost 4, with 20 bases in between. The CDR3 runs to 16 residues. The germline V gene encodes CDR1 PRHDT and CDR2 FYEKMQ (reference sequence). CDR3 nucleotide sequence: TGTGCCAGCAGGTCCGCACACTCCGCAAGCCCAGATACGCAGTATTTT. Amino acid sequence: CASRSAHSASPDTQYF.